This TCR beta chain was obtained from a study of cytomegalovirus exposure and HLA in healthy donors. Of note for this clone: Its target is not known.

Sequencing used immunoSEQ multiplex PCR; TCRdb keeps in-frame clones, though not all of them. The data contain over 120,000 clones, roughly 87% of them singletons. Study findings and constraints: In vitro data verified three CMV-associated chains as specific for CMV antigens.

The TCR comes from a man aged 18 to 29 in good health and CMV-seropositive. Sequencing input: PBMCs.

The DNA for the CDR3 is TGTGCCTGGAGTGAGACACCCGGCTACGAGCAGTACTTC. As protein: CAWSETPGYEQYF. The rearrangement uses TRBV30 and TRBJ2-7; D unclear. The V gene lost 1 base and the J gene lost 3 bases, with 10 bases spanning the gap. Looked up from germline, CDR1 is GTSNPN and CDR2 is SVGIG (reference sequence). The CDR3 spans 13 residues.